The 5 T cell receptor beta chains given below trace back to one sample, sequenced in a study of T cell repertoires in cytomegalovirus infection. TCRdb reprocessed the reads via MiXCR and lists one record per CDR3 protein. Here the sample spans 300,000 or so distinct CDR3 sequences, 20% to 30% being singletons. Material for sequencing was PBMCs. All receptors come from a human donor in good health (CMV status not recorded). Some clones in this sample may be carry-over from other donors' samples.

This clonotype was counted once. The genes are TRBV18 and TRBJ2-7; TRBD2 aligns across 9 bases. The germline V gene encodes CDR1 KGHSH and CDR2 LQKENI. The CDR3 consists of 15 residues. The V gene end was trimmed by 2 bases and the J gene end by 2 bases; junction bases not matched to a gene: 4. The CDR3 protein is CASSPGIAGAYEQYF. CDR3 nucleotides: TGTGCCAGCTCACCAGGGATAGCGGGGGCCTACGAGCAGTACTTC.

The chain combines TRBV28 with TRBJ1-2; 8 bases fit TRBD1. The CDR3 loop spans 15 amino acids. Germline CDR1 reads MDHEN; CDR2 reads SYDVKM. The trim removed 5 bases at V and 4 bases at J, leaving 9 bases unmatched. The DNA of the CDR3 is TGTGCCAGCAGTACCCCGGACAGGGTTGGCTATGGCTACACCTTC. Protein product: CASSTPDRVGYGYTF.

The rearrangement links TRBV7-2 to TRBJ1-1; 8 bases fit TRBD1. Unmatched junction bases numbered 3, after V lost 5 bases and J lost 1 base. This CDR3 comprises 14 residues. Germline CDR1 and CDR2: SGHTA and FQGNSA. DNA of the CDR3: TGTGCCAGCAGCCTAGGGACAGGGAACACTGAAGCTTTCTTT. This translates into CASSLGTGNTEAFF.

At least ten counts were recorded for this clonotype. This chain joins TRBV7-2 and TRBJ1-1, with D unclear. Germline CDR1 SGHTA, CDR2 FQGNSA. Trimming took off 4 bases at V and 3 bases at J, with 12 bases between the two ends. The CDR3 totals 14 residues. CDR3 in amino acids: CASSYQFGDTEAFF. The CDR3 DNA sequence: TGTGCCAGCAGCTACCAGTTTGGGGACACTGAAGCTTTCTTT. Looking up the rest from reference TRBV7-2 and TRBJ1-1 gives the full variable domain: GAGVSQSPSNKVTEKGKDVELRCDPISGHTALYWYRQSLGQGLEFLIYFQGNSAPDKSGLPSDRFSAERTGGSVSTLTIQRTQQEDSAVYLCASSYQFGDTEAFFGQGTRLTVV.

This clonotype was observed at least ten times. The chain combines TRBV10-3 with TRBJ2-7; 7 nucleotides line up with TRBD1. CDR1 is ENHRY, CDR2 SYGVKD, per germline. The CDR3 has 13 amino acids. Trimming at V came to 6 bases and at J to 0 bases, leaving 2 bases not matched to a gene. The chain's CDR3 is CAIRGQSSYEQYV. The CDR3 DNA is TGTGCCATCAGGGGACAGAGCTCCTACGAGCAGTACGTC.